The present T cell receptor (beta chain) was sequenced within a study of PD-1 blockade in classical Hodgkin lymphoma. Documented time point: cycle 4 day 1 (C4D1), after more than 5 weeks of nivolumab. All trial patients relapsed after autologous stem cell transplantation. Assay used: immunoSEQ multiplex PCR; TCRdb lists only in-frame clones, some missing. Of roughly 20,000 clones in the sample, around three quarters were seen once. This CDR3 region has 11 residues. Germline V gene data show CDR1 as SNHLY and CDR2 as FYNNEI. V shed 6 bases and J shed 14 bases, with 11 bases lying between them. This sequence originates from a human donor with classical Hodgkin lymphoma. The sequencing used peripheral blood mononuclear cells (PBMCs), collected before the fourth cycle of nivolumab. This rearrangement joins TRBV2 to TRBJ1-6; D may be TRBD1 (5 bases). The CDR3 bases are TGTGCCAGCAGCGAGGACACCACCCTCCACTTT. It codes for CASSEDTTLHF.